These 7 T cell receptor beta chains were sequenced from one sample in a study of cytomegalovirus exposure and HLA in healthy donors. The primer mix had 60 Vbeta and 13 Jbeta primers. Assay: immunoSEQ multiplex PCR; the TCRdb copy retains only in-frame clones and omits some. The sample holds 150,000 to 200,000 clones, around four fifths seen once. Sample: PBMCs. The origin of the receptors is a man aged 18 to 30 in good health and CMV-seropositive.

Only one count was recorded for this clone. This CDR3 reads CASSSSFSGGKASSYEQYF. The CDR3 bases are TGTGCCAGCAGTTCCTCCTTTAGCGGGGGAAAGGCGAGCTCCTACGAGCAGTACTTC. The gene calls are TRBV2 and TRBJ2-7, with 9 bases fitting TRBD2. Germline V gene sequence: CDR1 SNHLY, CDR2 FYNNEI. Trimming cost V 5 bases and J 0 bases; bases outside gene matches: 17. CDR3 length: 19 residues.

The DNA for the CDR3 is TGTGCCAGCAGCCTACTGGGGGGGAGGAGCACAGATACGCAGTATTTT. It is translated as CASSLLGGRSTDTQYF. The chain recombines TRBV5-4 with TRBJ2-3, with TRBD2 matching 7 bases. Germline V gives CDR1 SGHNT, CDR2 YYREEE (reference sequence). The CDR3 runs to 16 residues. J was trimmed by 0 bases and V by 4 bases; bases with no gene match: 8.

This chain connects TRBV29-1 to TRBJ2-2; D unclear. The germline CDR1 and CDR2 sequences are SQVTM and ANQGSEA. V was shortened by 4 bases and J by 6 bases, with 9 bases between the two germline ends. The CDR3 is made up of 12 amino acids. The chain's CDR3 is CSVVLSPGELFF. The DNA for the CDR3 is TGCAGCGTTGTTCTGTCCCCCGGGGAGCTGTTTTTT.

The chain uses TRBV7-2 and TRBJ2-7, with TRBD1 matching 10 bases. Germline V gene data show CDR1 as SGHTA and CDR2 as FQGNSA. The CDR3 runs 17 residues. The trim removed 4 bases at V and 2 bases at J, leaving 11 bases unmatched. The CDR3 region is CASSSGRTGGAAYEQYF. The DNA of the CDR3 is TGTGCCAGCAGCTCGGGACGGACAGGGGGGGCGGCCTACGAGCAGTACTTC.

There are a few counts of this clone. Here the CDR3 reads CSVLQRMNTEAFF. The CDR3 DNA reads TGCAGCGTTCTGCAGCGAATGAACACTGAAGCTTTCTTT. V gene TRBV29-1 combines with J gene TRBJ1-1; D is uncertain. In germline, CDR1 is SQVTM, CDR2 ANQGSEA. V dropped 5 bases and J dropped 0 bases, with 10 bases sitting between them. The CDR3 has 13 residues.

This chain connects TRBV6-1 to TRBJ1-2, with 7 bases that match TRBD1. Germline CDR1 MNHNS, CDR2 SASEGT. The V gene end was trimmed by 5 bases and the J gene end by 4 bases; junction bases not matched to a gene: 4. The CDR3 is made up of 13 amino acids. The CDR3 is CASSSTGAYGYTF. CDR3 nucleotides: TGTGCCAGCAGTTCAACAGGGGCCTATGGCTACACCTTC.

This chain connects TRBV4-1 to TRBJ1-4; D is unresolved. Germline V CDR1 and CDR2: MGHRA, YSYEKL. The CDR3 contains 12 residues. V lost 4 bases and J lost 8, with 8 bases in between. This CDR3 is CASSLPREKLFF. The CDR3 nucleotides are TGCGCCAGCAGCCTCCCCAGGGAAAAACTGTTTTTT.